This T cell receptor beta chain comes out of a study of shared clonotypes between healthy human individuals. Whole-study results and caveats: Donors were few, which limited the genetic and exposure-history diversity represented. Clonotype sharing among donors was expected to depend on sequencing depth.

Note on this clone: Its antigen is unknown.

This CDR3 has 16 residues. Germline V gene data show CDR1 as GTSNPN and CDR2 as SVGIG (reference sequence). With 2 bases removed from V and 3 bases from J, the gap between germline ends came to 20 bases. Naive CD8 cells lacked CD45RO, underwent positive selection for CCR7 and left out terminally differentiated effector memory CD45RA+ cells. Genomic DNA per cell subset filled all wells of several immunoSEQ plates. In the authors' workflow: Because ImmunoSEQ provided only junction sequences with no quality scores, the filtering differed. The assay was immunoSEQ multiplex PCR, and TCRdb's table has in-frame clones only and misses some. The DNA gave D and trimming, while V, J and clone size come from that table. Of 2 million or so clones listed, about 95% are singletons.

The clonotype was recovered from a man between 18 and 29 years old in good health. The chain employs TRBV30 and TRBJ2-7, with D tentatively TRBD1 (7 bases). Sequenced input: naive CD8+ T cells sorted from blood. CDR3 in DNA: TGTGCCTGGAGTCACCCCGGCGGGACAGAAAGCTACGAGCAGTACTTC. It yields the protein CAWSHPGGTESYEQYF.